This T cell receptor beta chain was obtained from a study of control samples from healthy donors and cancer patients. The V gene's germline CDR1 is SNHLY and CDR2 FYNNEI. V was clipped by 10 bases and J by 6 bases; unmatched bases: 5. This CDR3 is built from 11 residues. Produced via immunoSEQ multiplex PCR; TCRdb's table is partial and in-frame only. The data hold under 300,000 clones, with about four fifths observed a single time. This sequence was found in a woman aged 60-75 years with lung cancer. This chain uses TRBV2 with TRBJ1-1; TRBD1 matches 7 bases. Sequenced sample: PBMCs. Written as DNA, the CDR3 is TGTGCCACCGCTGGACAGGCTGAAGCTTTCTTT. Translating gives CATAGQAEAFF. The full variable domain, with the rest looked up from reference TRBV2 and TRBJ1-1, is EPEVTQTPSHQVTQMGQEVILRCVPISNHLYFYWYRQILGQKVEFLVSFYNNEISEKSEIFDDQFSVERPDGSNFTLKIRSTKLEDSAMYFCATAGQAEAFFGQGTRLTVV.